Below, one TCR beta chain is given with its context. What it binds is not known. V was cut by 4 bases and J by 8 bases, with 6 bases left in between. Germline V gene lookup returns CDR1 SEHNR and CDR2 FQNEAQ (reference sequence). There are 11 residues in the CDR3. The sample comes from a study of cytomegalovirus exposure and HLA in healthy donors. Study findings and constraints: The dataset shows that most TCR sequences were rare, while some public TCRs occurred in many donors. Presence/absence analysis assumed near-uniform sequencing depth across donors.

PCR amplification relied on 60 Vbeta primers (plus 13 Jbeta primers). The protocol was immunoSEQ multiplex PCR, while the TCRdb copy is restricted to in-frame clones and leaves out a portion. The profile shows a few hundred thousand clones, about nine tenths of them singletons. The V and J genes are TRBV7-9 and TRBJ2-1; no definite D call. Material: PBMCs. This receptor was obtained from a girl aged 2-10 years in good health and CMV-seronegative. CDR3 in DNA: TGTGCCAGCAGCTCCCGGGATGAGCAGTTCTTC. Protein sequence: CASSSRDEQFF.